These T cell receptor beta chains were read from a single sample in a study of CD8 T cells in ankylosing spondylitis. A single record per CDR3 protein comes from TCRdb applying MiXCR to the 5' RACE reads. The sample shows 250,000 to 400,000 distinct CDR3 sequences, under 14% of them seen only once. Material for sequencing was blood, either unsorted or a sorted T cell fraction (not recorded which). The source of these receptors is a female donor with ankylosing spondylitis or in good health (not recorded which). Each CDR3 is given with its conserved first and last residue. The D gene is left open where the match is weak. Expanded clones are given a class, and other clones once, few, many or no size at all.

>TRBD2|TRBJ2-3|TRBV5-1|many
TGCGCCAGCAGCTTGAACGGGAGGGCCGGAGATACGCAGTATTTT
CASSLNGRAGDTQYF
>-|TRBJ1-2|TRBV3-1|many
TGTGCCAGCAGCCAAGATTGGATTGCCGGTGGCTACACCTTC
CASSQDWIAGGYTF
>-|TRBJ2-7|TRBV5-1|many
TGCGCCAGCAGCTTGGCGGCCGGAACCTACGAGCAGTACTTC
CASSLAAGTYEQYF
>TRBD1|TRBJ2-2|TRBV5-1|many
TGCGCCAGCAGCCCACCAGGGGGCGATGCCGGGGAGCTGTTTTTT
CASSPPGGDAGELFF
>TRBD2|TRBJ2-2|TRBV20-1|few
TGCTGTGCTAGAGGCGCCCTCGGGACTAGCGGGACGACCCACCACCACGGGGAGCTGTTTTTT
CCARGALGTSGTTHHHGELFF
>-|TRBJ2-5|TRBV10-3|many
TGTGCCATCAGCCCCGACAGGCGAGAAGAGACCCAGTACTTC
CAISPDRREETQYF
>-|TRBJ1-1|TRBV6-1|many
TGTGCCAGCAGTCCCCGCAGGGTCCGCATGAACACTGAAGCTTTCTTT
CASSPRRVRMNTEAFF
>TRBD1|TRBJ1-3|TRBV20-1|-
TGCAGTGCTAGTATTACAGGGGCTGGAAACACCATATATTTT
CSASITGAGNTIYF
>-|TRBJ2-2|TRBV5-1|-
TGCGCCAGCACCCACCCTGGGACGAACACCGGGGAGCTGTTTTTT
CASTHPGTNTGELFF
>-|TRBJ2-3|TRBV28|few
TGTGCCAGCAGTTTATCTCCTGGGACGCCTGTTACGCAGTATTTT
CASSLSPGTPVTQYF
>TRBD1|TRBJ1-2|TRBV3-1|-
TGTACCAGCAGTCCAAGCAGCGGGACAGGGTCCCTAAACTATGGCTACACCTTC
CTSSPSSGTGSLNYGYTF
>-|TRBJ2-5|TRBV11-2|many
TGTGCCAGCGCTGGTTTCAGCGGACAAGAGACCCAGTACTTC
CASAGFSGQETQYF
>-|TRBJ1-6|TRBV12-3/TRBV12-4|many
TGTGCCAGCAGCGGGGGACAACTTAATTCACCCCTCCACTTT
CASSGGQLNSPLHF
>-|TRBJ1-5|TRBV6-2/TRBV6-3|few
TGTGCCAGCAGTCCCCTTTTGGGGAATCAGCCCCAGCATTTT
CASSPLLGNQPQHF
>-|TRBJ1-6|TRBV10-3|many
TGTGCCACCGGACGGGCTGAAAATTCACCCCTCCACTTT
CATGRAENSPLHF
>-|TRBJ1-3|TRBV20-1|-
TGCAGCGTGGAACCGGGCCAAGGAAACACCATATATTTT
CSVEPGQGNTIYF
>-|TRBJ2-2|TRBV20-1|many
TGCAGTGCTAGTAGGTGGGATTCCACCGGGGAGCTGTTTTTT
CSASRWDSTGELFF
>-|TRBJ1-4|TRBV6-5|many
TGTGCCAGCAGCTTACAGGGATATCAACTGTTTTTT
CASSLQGYQLFF
>-|TRBJ2-1|TRBV20-1|many
TGCAGTGCTAGAGACAGGGAGCCAATTTTCAGTGAGCAGTTCTTC
CSARDREPIFSEQFF
>TRBD1|TRBJ2-5|TRBV5-1|many
TGCGCCAGCAGCTTGGTCTCGGGACAGCCGGGAGAGACCCAGTACTTC
CASSLVSGQPGETQYF
>-|TRBJ2-7|TRBV7-9|-
TGTGCCAGCAGCTCCAGAGGGGGAGAGGTATACGAGCAGTACTTC
CASSSRGGEVYEQYF
>TRBD1|TRBJ2-1|TRBV28|-
TGTGCCAGCAGTTCGACAGGGAATGAGCAGTTCTTC
CASSSTGNEQFF
>-|TRBJ2-6|TRBV7-2|-
TGTGCCAGCAGCTCCAGACTTGGGGCTGGGGCCAACGTCCTGACTTTC
CASSSRLGAGANVLTF
>-|TRBJ1-6|TRBV5-1|many
TGCGCCAGCAGCCCCTTGGGGGACGATTCACCCCTCCACTTT
CASSPLGDDSPLHF
>-|TRBJ1-6|TRBV12-3/TRBV12-4|-
TGTGCCAGCAGCTCGGACTATTCACCCCTCCACTTT
CASSSDYSPLHF
>-|TRBJ2-3|TRBV11-2|many
TGTGCCAGCAGCTCCTACAGAGATACGCAGTATTTT
CASSSYRDTQYF
>TRBD2|TRBJ2-2|TRBV20-1|-
TGCAGTGGGCAGACTAGCGGGAGGGCCCTCACCGGGGAGCTGTTTTTT
CSGQTSGRALTGELFF
>-|TRBJ1-5|TRBV6-1|-
TGTGCCAGCAGTGAAGGGGGTATTAATCAGCCCCAGCATTTT
CASSEGGINQPQHF
>TRBD1|TRBJ2-1|TRBV7-2|few
TGTGCCAGCAGCTTCCTCCCACCGGGACAGCAATACAATGAGCAGTTCTTC
CASSFLPPGQQYNEQFF